Sequencing of this TCR beta chain was carried out in a study of blood T cell repertoires in COVID-19. Study summary: Sites across the United States, Italy and Spain contributed samples from acute and convalescent COVID-19. PBMCs, B-cell-depleted T cells, or T cells provided the cDNA or gDNA that made up the material.

Cohort 3 recovered donors had two negative PCRs, clearance, or symptom resolution. The authors' processing: Estimation of nucleated cell counts was performed using reference gene primer amplification. Clones were sequenced by immunoSEQ multiplex PCR, and TCRdb holds only the in-frame ones, with some missing. V and J calls plus clone size are reproduced from that table; the DNA served to infer D and trimming. The sample consists of 300,000 to 450,000 clones, over 75% of them appearing once. This CDR3 spans 15 amino acids. V lost 2 bases and J lost 10; bases outside the gene matches: 10. The germline CDR1 and CDR2 sequences are GTSNPN and SVGIG (reference sequence).

The receptor was isolated from a man between 18 and 29 years old who had recovered from COVID-19. The V gene is TRBV30, the J gene TRBJ1-4, with TRBD1 identical over 10 bases. Material for sequencing was PBMCs or T cells enriched from blood (not recorded which). CDR3 nucleotide sequence: TGTGCCTGGAGTCCTCCCGGGACAGGGGTCGGAAAACTGTTTTTT. This translates into CAWSPPGTGVGKLFF.